These 5 T cell receptor beta chains came from one sample sequenced in a study of blood T cell repertoires in COVID-19. Sequencing used immunoSEQ multiplex PCR; TCRdb keeps in-frame clones, though not all of them. The table has some 180,000 clones, approximately 84% seen once. Sequenced material: peripheral blood. Source of these receptors: a woman older than 75 with COVID-19, enrolled during active disease.

V and J are TRBV12-3 or TRBV12-4 and TRBJ1-6; no clear D gene. V was shortened by 0 bases and J by 7 bases, with 4 bases between the two germline ends. The CDR3 runs 13 residues. CDR3 loop: CASSLARNSPLHF. CDR3 DNA: TGTGCCAGCAGTTTAGCCAGGAATTCACCCCTCCACTTT.

The chain joins TRBV3-1 (or the pseudogene TRBV3-2) to TRBJ1-6, with a weak D call TRBD1 (5 bases). V was shortened by 3 bases and J by 2 bases, with 14 bases between the two germline ends. Germline loops: CDR1 LGHDT, CDR2 YNNKEL (reference sequence). The CDR3 loop spans 17 amino acids. CDR3 sequence: CASSHSTGVPYNSPLHF. The CDR3 DNA sequence: TGTGCCAGCAGCCATAGTACGGGGGTCCCCTATAATTCACCCCTCCACTTT.

The chain carries TRBV2 and TRBJ1-1, with D unclear. V gave up 6 bases and J gave up 2 bases, with 7 bases separating them. Germline CDR1 SNHLY, CDR2 FYNNEI. This CDR3 is built from 12 residues. The CDR3 sequence: CASSGINTEAFF. The CDR3 DNA reads as TGTGCCAGCAGCGGGATAAACACTGAAGCTTTCTTT.

This rearrangement joins TRBV28 to TRBJ2-2; 9 bases match TRBD2. Germline CDR1 and CDR2: MDHEN and SYDVKM. The CDR3 spans 16 residues. The V and J ends lost 6 bases and 3 bases, in that order; junction bases with no gene match: 8. CDR3 loop: CASRTRTSEYTGELFF. The DNA for the CDR3 is TGTGCCAGCAGGACACGGACTAGCGAGTACACCGGGGAGCTGTTTTTT.

The rearrangement uses TRBV5-1 and TRBJ2-7; D perhaps matches TRBD2 (7 bases). V was trimmed by 4 bases and J by 1 base, leaving 15 bases between them. CDR1 is SGHRS, CDR2 YFSETQ, per germline. The CDR3 is made up of 15 amino acids. CDR3 nucleotides: TGCGCCAGCAGCCGCGTCAGGGGAGGGTCCTACGAGCAGTACTTC. It is translated as CASSRVRGGSYEQYF. The full variable domain, its missing parts supplied by reference TRBV5-1 and TRBJ2-7, is KAGVTQTPRYLIKTRGQQVTLSCSPISGHRSVSWYQQTPGQGLQFLFEYFSETQRNKGNFPGRFSGRQFSNSRSEMNVSTLELGDSALYLCASSRVRGGSYEQYFGPGTRLTVT.